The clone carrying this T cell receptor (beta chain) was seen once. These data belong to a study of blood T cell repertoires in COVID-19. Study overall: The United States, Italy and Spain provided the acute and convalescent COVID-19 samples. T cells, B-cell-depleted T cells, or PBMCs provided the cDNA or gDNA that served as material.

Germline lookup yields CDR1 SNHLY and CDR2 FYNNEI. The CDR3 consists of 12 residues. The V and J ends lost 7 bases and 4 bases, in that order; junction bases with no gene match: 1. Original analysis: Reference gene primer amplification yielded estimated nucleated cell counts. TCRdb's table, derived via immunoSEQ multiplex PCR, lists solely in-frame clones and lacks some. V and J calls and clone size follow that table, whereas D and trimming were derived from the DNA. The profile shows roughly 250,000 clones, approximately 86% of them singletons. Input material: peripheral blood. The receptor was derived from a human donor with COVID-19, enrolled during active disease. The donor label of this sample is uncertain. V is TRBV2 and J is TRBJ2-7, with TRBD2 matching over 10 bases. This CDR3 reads CASTTSGYEQYF. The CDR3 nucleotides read TGTGCCAGCACGACTAGCGGGTACGAGCAGTACTTC.